One sample yielded the 20 T cell receptor beta chains listed below, sequenced in a study of T cell responses to AZD1222 COVID-19 vaccine. TCRdb's table, derived via immunoSEQ multiplex PCR, lists solely in-frame clones and lacks some. The sample carries about 130,000 clones, roughly 93% recorded once. Sequencing used peripheral blood, obtained 28 days after the second AZD1222 dose. The receptors were sampled from an adult who received the AZD1222 COVID-19 vaccine.

The chain has TRBV21-1 and TRBJ1-4. TRBV21-1 is a pseudogene locus. This CDR3 spans 13 amino acids. CDR3: CASAHYGEEKLFF. CDR3 coding DNA: TGTGCCAGCGCCCATTACGGCGAAGAAAAACTGTTTTTT.

This chain links TRBV7-2 with TRBJ2-3; D uncertain. The V end lost 1 base, the J end lost 8 bases, and 13 bases lay between the germline ends. Germline lookup yields CDR1 SGHTA and CDR2 FQGNSA. There are 14 residues in the CDR3. The CDR3 sequence: CASSLVFPPVTQYF. The CDR3 nucleotides read TGTGCCAGCAGCTTAGTCTTCCCCCCCGTTACGCAGTATTTT.

The chain couples TRBV5-4 to TRBJ1-2; 9 bases are shared with TRBD1. The CDR3 runs to 15 residues. J was trimmed by 2 bases and V by 0 bases; bases with no gene match: 2. Germline values: CDR1 SGHNT, CDR2 YYREEE (reference sequence). The CDR3 region has the DNA TGTGCCAGCAGCTTGGAAGGACAGGGGAACTATGGCTACACCTTC. Translating gives CASSLEGQGNYGYTF.

The chain joins TRBV24-1 to TRBJ1-4; D may be TRBD1 (6 bases). Germline CDR1 is KGHDR and CDR2 is SFDVKD. Trimming pared 4 bases from V and 4 bases from J, leaving 15 bases between. The CDR3 loop spans 16 amino acids. The CDR3 nucleotides read TGTGCCACCAGTGACGGCGGCAGGGGCCGTAATGAAAAACTGTTTTTT. Protein: CATSDGGRGRNEKLFF.

This clone has a single count. The genes are TRBV3-1 (or the pseudogene TRBV3-2) and TRBJ1-1; 11 bases fit TRBD1. V gave up 3 bases and J gave up 1 base; unmatched junction bases: 7. Germline assignment: CDR1 LGHDT and CDR2 YNNKEL (reference sequence). This CDR3 has 17 residues. CDR3 in amino acids: CASSQADRGLRNTEAFF. The CDR3 DNA reads as TGTGCCAGCAGCCAGGCGGACAGGGGGCTTCGGAACACTGAAGCTTTCTTT.

The gene calls are TRBV3-1 (or the pseudogene TRBV3-2) and TRBJ2-4; 8 positions agree with TRBD2. Per germline, CDR1 LGHDT and CDR2 YNNKEL (reference sequence). J lost 9 bases, V lost 0 bases, and 13 bases had no gene match. The CDR3 runs 17 residues. In DNA form, the CDR3 reads TGTGCCAGCAGCCAAGATGATCTAGCGGGTTGCGATACCATTCAGTACTTC. It encodes CASSQDDLAGCDTIQYF.

V and J are TRBV7-8 and TRBJ2-7; no firm D call. Germline V gives CDR1 SGHVS, CDR2 FQNEAQ. CDR3 size: 13 residues. The V end was cut by 1 base, the J end by 2 bases, with 6 bases between. CDR3 protein: CASSLVQAYEQYF. CDR3 DNA sequence: TGTGCCAGCAGCTTAGTTCAGGCCTACGAGCAGTACTTC. Variable domain in full (rest from reference TRBV7-8 and TRBJ2-7): GAGVSQSPRYKVAKRGQDVALRCDPISGHVSLFWYQQALGQGPEFLTYFQNEAQLDKSGLPSDRFFAERPEGSVSTLKIQRTQQEDSAVYLCASSLVQAYEQYFGPGTRLTVT.

J is TRBJ2-7 and V is TRBV9; D remains unclear. V shed 0 bases and J shed 2 bases, with 9 bases lying between them. Germline CDR1 and CDR2: SGDLS and YYNGEE. The CDR3 spans 14 residues. In DNA form, the CDR3 reads TGTGCCAGCAGCGTAGGAGACGCAACCTACGAGCAGTACTTC. This gives the protein CASSVGDATYEQYF.

Worth noting for this clone: The same CDR3 also results from other DNA sequences found in this sample. The chain uses TRBV9 and TRBJ2-2, with 11 nucleotides matching TRBD2. Germline V lookup: CDR1 SGDLS, CDR2 YYNGEE. Trimming removed 3 bases from V and 2 bases from J; junction bases left unmatched: 6. The CDR3 runs to 17 residues. The CDR3 reads CASSAGTSGVNTGELFF. DNA of the CDR3: TGTGCCAGCAGCGCTGGGACTAGCGGAGTAAACACCGGGGAGCTGTTTTTT.

The V gene is TRBV2, the J gene TRBJ2-5; D is perhaps TRBD1 (6 bases). This CDR3 is 12 amino acids long. CDR1 and CDR2 from the germline V gene are SNHLY and FYNNEI. Trimming removed 6 bases at V and 5 bases at J, with 10 bases between. In DNA, the CDR3 is TGTGCCAGCAGCCCAGGGGAGGAGACCCAGTACTTC. Protein: CASSPGEETQYF.

J is TRBJ2-3 and V is TRBV6-6, with D unclear. The ends were cut back, 2 bases at V and 0 bases at J, with 12 bases in the middle. Germline loops: CDR1 MNHNY, CDR2 SVGAGI (reference sequence). The CDR3 spans 16 residues. The CDR3 DNA reads as TGTGCCAGCAGTTACCGTATATTCTCTAGCACAGATACGCAGTATTTT. This gives the protein CASSYRIFSSTDTQYF.

The gene calls are TRBV3-1 (or the pseudogene TRBV3-2) and TRBJ1-1; the D gene is possibly TRBD1 (6 bases). The CDR3 consists of 15 residues. With 4 bases removed from V and 2 bases from J, the gap between germline ends came to 14 bases. Germline lookup yields CDR1 LGHDT and CDR2 YNNKEL (reference sequence). DNA of the CDR3: TGTGCCAGCAGCCTGGGTCCCAGGGGAAACACTGAAGCTTTCTTT. As protein: CASSLGPRGNTEAFF.

This clone was detected once. V gene TRBV3-1 (or the pseudogene TRBV3-2) combines with J gene TRBJ1-2; the match to TRBD1 covers 9 bases. Trimming removed 1 base from V and 4 bases from J; junction bases left unmatched: 10. Germline values: CDR1 LGHDT, CDR2 YNNKEL (reference sequence). This CDR3 is 17 amino acids long. The DNA of the CDR3 is TGTGCCAGCAGCCAAGTTCGGGGACAGGGAGGTCTCTATGGCTACACCTTC. Amino acids: CASSQVRGQGGLYGYTF.

The chain joins TRBV19 to TRBJ2-7; D may be TRBD1 (6 bases). This CDR3 has 14 residues. Germline assignment: CDR1 LNHDA and CDR2 SQIVND (reference sequence). Trimming left V 3 bases short and J 7 bases short, with 16 bases between. The chain's CDR3 is CASSMWGQFGEQYF. CDR3 nucleotide sequence: TGTGCCAGTAGTATGTGGGGACAATTCGGGGAGCAGTACTTC.

This clone was seen a single time. The chain combines TRBV2 with TRBJ1-6; D not resolved. The CDR3 spans 15 residues. Germline V lookup: CDR1 SNHLY, CDR2 FYNNEI. Trimming took off 1 base at V and 5 bases at J, with 9 bases between the two ends. The CDR3 region is CASSEEGFHNSPLHF. The DNA for the CDR3 is TGTGCCAGCAGTGAAGAGGGTTTTCATAATTCACCCCTCCACTTT.

V and J are TRBV28 and TRBJ1-2, with D possibly matching TRBD1 (5 bases). Looked up from germline, CDR1 is MDHEN and CDR2 is SYDVKM. The CDR3 covers 13 residues. V dropped 5 bases and J dropped 7 bases, with 14 bases sitting between them. CDR3 residues: CASSPQGTGGYTF. CDR3 in DNA: TGTGCCAGCAGTCCGCAGGGCACGGGTGGCTACACCTTC.

The chain joins TRBV12-3 or TRBV12-4 to TRBJ1-2, with D possibly TRBD1 on 6 matching bases. V lost 3 bases and J 8 bases, leaving 13 bases between the germline ends. The CDR3 has 13 residues. DNA for the CDR3: TGTGCCAGCAGTTTGGCGGGGGCTTGGGGCTACACCTTC. Translating it yields CASSLAGAWGYTF.

This sequence joins TRBV2 and TRBJ1-5, with TRBD1 identical over 7 bases. The CDR3 contains 15 residues. V shed 6 bases and J 6 bases; nucleotides not matched to a gene: 11. Looked up from germline, CDR1 is SNHLY and CDR2 is FYNNEI. CDR3 nucleotides: TGTGCCAGCAGAGACCGGGACAGAAGGGGTCAGCCCCAGCATTTT. Encoded protein: CASRDRDRRGQPQHF.

The V and J genes are TRBV5-1 and TRBJ2-1; D is unresolved. The CDR3 has 13 residues. V lost 2 bases and J lost 6, with 9 bases in between. From germline, CDR1 is SGHRS and CDR2 YFSETQ. The CDR3 is CASSLSGPNEQFF. CDR3 DNA sequence: TGCGCCAGCAGCTTATCCGGGCCCAATGAGCAGTTCTTC.

The chain combines TRBV28 with TRBJ2-1; D is undetermined. From germline, CDR1 is MDHEN and CDR2 SYDVKM. The CDR3 spans 14 residues. V lost 5 bases, J lost 3 bases, and 11 bases lay in between. The CDR3 DNA sequence: TGTGCCAGCAGTGATGTGCGAGGCTACAATGAGCAGTTCTTC. Residues: CASSDVRGYNEQFF.